This T cell receptor (beta chain) was sequenced during a study of STAT5B mutations in CD4+ large granular lymphocyte leukemia. Background on the study: Among healthy donors, a particular HLA allele went with more CDR3 'QG' motifs. Findings of the study overall: TRBV06-family usage was enriched in top patient clones (8/27) versus controls (2/35).

Concerning this clone itself: Its antigen is not identified.

Sequencing used immunoSEQ multiplex PCR; TCRdb keeps in-frame clones, though not all of them. This table holds approximately 32,000 clones, 69% found once. Per the germline V gene, CDR1 is GTSNPN and CDR2 is SVGIG (reference sequence). The CDR3 loop spans 15 amino acids. V shed 0 bases and J 8 bases; nucleotides not matched to a gene: 7. The chain employs TRBV30 and TRBJ1-4, with 9 bases identical to TRBD1. The TCR was taken from a human donor in good health. Material: CD4+ T cells from blood buffy coats. CDR3 sequence: CAWSVGRTGAEKLFF. The CDR3 bases are TGTGCCTGGAGTGTGGGGAGGACAGGGGCCGAAAAACTGTTTTTT.